One and the same sample provided the 29 T cell receptor beta chains below, sequenced in a study of T cells expressing NK-cell markers. From the 5' RACE reads, TCRdb lists one entry per CDR3 protein and no DNA. The sample spans 400,000 or so distinct CDR3 sequences; the ten largest clones claim about 10%. The sequencing sample was made of blood T cells: a sorted CD56 or NKG2C T cell subset, CD4+ or CD8+ T cells, or bulk PBMC T cells (not recorded which). These receptors were taken from a woman aged 45 to 65 in good health.

The rearrangement joins TRBV3-1 to TRBJ2-1. This CDR3 contains 13 residues. The germline V gene has CDR1 LGHDT and CDR2 YNNKEL (reference sequence). CDR3: CASSQSSPNEQFF.

The chain employs TRBV3-1 and TRBJ1-4. Per germline, CDR1 LGHDT and CDR2 YNNKEL (reference sequence). The CDR3 is 15 amino acids. The CDR3 sequence is CASSPWGGSNEKLFF.

This chain uses TRBV12-3 or TRBV12-4 with TRBJ1-1. The CDR3 is made up of 11 amino acids. The CDR3 reads CATTSVTEAFF.

The chain couples TRBV5-6 to TRBJ2-7; checking the TCRdb D call of TRBD2 is not possible without DNA. The CDR3 is made up of 16 amino acids. Germline values: CDR1 SGHDT, CDR2 YYEEEE. The CDR3 here is CASTTRTGLDPHEQYF.

The J gene is TRBJ1-5, the V gene TRBV7-2; TCRdb returns TRBD1, unconfirmable since there is no DNA. CDR1 is SGHTA and CDR2 is FQGNSA in the germline V gene. This CDR3 is 15 amino acids long. The CDR3: CASSLEGVGNQPQHF.

V and J are TRBV11-2 and TRBJ1-1; TCRdb picks TRBD1, but there is no DNA to check that call. This CDR3 is built from 16 residues. Germline CDR1 reads SGHAT; CDR2 reads FQNNGV. Here the CDR3 reads CASSLRRQGMNTEAFF.

The CDR3 here is CASSLLSTGELFF. The genes are TRBV5-6 and TRBJ2-2. The V gene's germline CDR1 is SGHDT and CDR2 YYEEEE. The length of the CDR3 is 13 residues. The complete variable domain, with remaining parts taken from reference TRBV5-6 and TRBJ2-2, reads DAGVTQSPTHLIKTRGQQVTLRCSPKSGHDTVSWYQQALGQGPQFIFQYYEEEERQRGNFPDRFSGHQFPNYSSELNVNALLLGDSALYLCASSLLSTGELFFGEGSRLTVL.

V gene TRBV19 combines with J gene TRBJ1-1. Germline V lookup: CDR1 LNHDA, CDR2 SQIVND (reference sequence). The CDR3 is made up of 11 amino acids. CDR3 in amino acids: CASNTNTEAFF.

The chain has TRBV30 and TRBJ1-1; with no DNA, the TCRdb D assignment of TRBD1 cannot be verified. Per germline, CDR1 GTSNPN and CDR2 SVGIG (reference sequence). This CDR3 has 13 residues. This chain's CDR3 is CAWSTGRNTEAFF.

This chain links TRBV6-1 with TRBJ2-5; TCRdb's assignment of TRBD1 cannot be checked, as there is no DNA. Germline V CDR1 and CDR2: MNHNS, SASEGT. The CDR3 extends over 14 amino acids. CDR3: CASSEGTDQETQYF.

The genes are TRBV11-3 and TRBJ1-6; lacking DNA, the TRBD1 call made by TCRdb goes unchecked. Germline CDR1 reads SGHNT; CDR2 reads YENEEA. CDR3 length: 15 amino acids. The CDR3 sequence is CASSSPIGTNSPLHF.

The chain carries TRBV7-2 and TRBJ2-1; with no DNA, the TCRdb D assignment of TRBD1 cannot be verified. Germline CDR1 and CDR2: SGHTA and FQGNSA. The CDR3 extends over 13 amino acids. CDR3 residues: CASSGTGRNEQFF.

This chain connects TRBV7-9 to TRBJ1-2. The CDR3 has 14 residues. CDR1 is SEHNR and CDR2 is FQNEAQ in the germline V gene (reference sequence). The chain's CDR3 is CASSLGGGLGGYTF.

The V call is TRBV5-1, the J call TRBJ2-3; lacking DNA, the TRBD2 call made by TCRdb goes unchecked. CDR3 length: 14 residues. Germline V gene lookup returns CDR1 SGHRS and CDR2 YFSETQ. The CDR3: CASRMVAGTDTQYF.

The gene calls are TRBV4-1 and TRBJ2-2; TCRdb outputs TRBD2, but without DNA this stays unchecked. The germline V gene encodes CDR1 MGHRA and CDR2 YSYEKL. The CDR3 loop spans 18 amino acids. This CDR3 is CASSHKPGLAGPLGELFF.

The genes are TRBV2 and TRBJ2-3; the TRBD1 assignment by TCRdb is unverifiable without DNA. The CDR3 is 16 amino acids. Germline V gene sequence: CDR1 SNHLY, CDR2 FYNNEI. The CDR3 reads CASRRSGQGAPDTQYF.

This chain links TRBV24-1 with TRBJ2-2. Germline assignment: CDR1 KGHDR and CDR2 SFDVKD. This CDR3 has 15 residues. CDR3 region: CATSDFVESTGELFF.

This chain connects TRBV12-3 or TRBV12-4 to TRBJ1-4. The CDR3 length is 13 residues. The CDR3 sequence: CASSWRENEKLFF.

The CDR3 loop reads CASSLVASVYNEQFF. The chain carries TRBV7-6 and TRBJ2-1. Germline V lookup: CDR1 SGHVS, CDR2 FNYEAQ. This CDR3 has 15 residues.

CDR3 loop: CASSWTGGKVF. The V gene is TRBV4-1, the J gene TRBJ2-1; TCRdb lists TRBD1, though no DNA is available to test this call. CDR1 is MGHRA, CDR2 YSYEKL, per germline. CDR3 size: 11 residues.

V gene TRBV20-1 combines with J gene TRBJ2-3; absent DNA, TCRdb's TRBD2 call cannot be checked. The germline V gene has CDR1 DFQATT and CDR2 SNEGSKA (reference sequence). The CDR3 is made up of 17 amino acids. CDR3 amino acids: CSASQGSAGGRPDTQYF.

The rearrangement uses TRBV20-1 and TRBJ2-7; TCRdb returns TRBD1, unconfirmable since there is no DNA. Germline CDR1 and CDR2: DFQATT and SNEGSKA (reference sequence). This CDR3 has 17 amino acids. The CDR3 loop is CSAREVGGGGATYEQYF.

J is TRBJ2-1 and V is TRBV3-1; the TCRdb call, TRBD1, lacks DNA for checking. Germline V gene sequence: CDR1 LGHDT, CDR2 YNNKEL (reference sequence). The CDR3 runs to 12 residues. The CDR3 reads CASSQERQGAFF.

The V and J genes are TRBV29-1 and TRBJ2-1; the TCRdb D gene call, TRBD2, has no DNA to confirm it. This CDR3 is 14 amino acids long. The germline V gene encodes CDR1 SQVTM and CDR2 ANQGSEA. CDR3 sequence: CSVLASGRYNEQFF.

The chain combines TRBV30 with TRBJ2-1. There are 11 residues in the CDR3. Germline CDR1 reads GTSNPN; CDR2 reads SVGIG (reference sequence). This chain's CDR3 is CACTNRNEQFF.

The chain carries TRBV11-3 and TRBJ2-1; checking the TCRdb D call of TRBD2 is not possible without DNA. This CDR3 is 16 amino acids long. Germline V gives CDR1 SGHNT, CDR2 YENEEA. The CDR3 loop reads CASSLGGSGSINEQFF.

This rearrangement joins TRBV5-5 to TRBJ2-4; TCRdb lists TRBD1, though no DNA is available to test this call. The CDR3 contains 15 residues. CDR1 is SGHKS and CDR2 is YYEKEE in the germline V gene (reference sequence). The CDR3 sequence is CASSLRDPGMYIQYF.

V usage is TRBV24-1 and J usage is TRBJ2-1; TCRdb's D gene call, TRBD2, goes unchecked for lack of DNA. Germline V lookup: CDR1 KGHDR, CDR2 SFDVKD. The CDR3 runs 15 residues. CDR3: CATSDLSGGHNEQFF.

The chain carries TRBV12-3 or TRBV12-4 and TRBJ2-3; absent DNA, TCRdb's TRBD1 call cannot be checked. This CDR3 has 13 amino acids. CDR3 sequence: CASSERDRGTQYF.